The source of this TCR beta chain is a study of T cell repertoires in cytomegalovirus infection. Study-level background: CMV epitopes, recently identified HLA-C-restricted and well-studied HLA-B-restricted, were used. Public TCR beta signatures provided an indication of both CMV infection and a matching HLA type.

Comments on this clonotype: Its antigen is unidentified.

Using its own MiXCR run on the reads, TCRdb lists one record per CDR3 protein. Counted here are 550,000 to 850,000 distinct CDR3 sequences, around 30% occurring once; the ten biggest clones make up around a sixth. Germline values: CDR1 MNHNY, CDR2 SVGAGI (reference sequence). V was pared by 5 bases and J by 1 base, with 12 bases between. This CDR3 is 15 amino acids long. V is TRBV6-6 and J is TRBJ2-1; D might be TRBD2 (5 bases). The sample consisted of cultured PBMCs, taken from culture after CMV antigen stimulation. The sequence was obtained from a human donor in good health (CMV status not recorded). Some clones in this sample may be carry-over from other donors' samples. CDR3: CASSNDYASYNEQFF. CDR3 DNA: TGTGCCAGCAGTAACGACTACGCTTCCTACAATGAGCAGTTCTTC.